Listed here are 16 T cell receptor beta chains from one sample, sequenced in a study of immune evolution from preneoplasia to lung adenocarcinoma. The table came from immunoSEQ multiplex PCR; TCRdb's copy has only in-frame clones and leaves some out. The data show about 3,600 clones, 77% seen once. The sequenced material came from FFPE adjacent normal lung tissue. The source of these receptors is a person aged 65 to 79 with lung adenocarcinoma.

This chain links TRBV30 with TRBJ1-4; D is undetermined. CDR1 and CDR2 (germline): GTSNPN, SVGIG (reference sequence). The V and J ends lost 8 bases and 4 bases respectively, with 8 bases between them. The CDR3 loop spans 11 amino acids. This CDR3 is CAGGLNEKLFF. DNA of the CDR3: TGTGCCGGCGGCCTTAATGAAAAACTGTTTTTT.

The V call is TRBV2, the J call TRBJ2-2; D unclear. The V gene's germline CDR1 is SNHLY and CDR2 FYNNEI. The V end lost 0 bases, the J end lost 7 bases, and 0 bases lay between the germline ends. This CDR3 contains 11 residues. CDR3 DNA sequence: TGTGCCAGCAGTGAAGCCGGGGAGCTGTTTTTT. The encoded protein is CASSEAGELFF. The whole variable domain, remainder taken from reference TRBV2 and TRBJ2-2, is EPEVTQTPSHQVTQMGQEVILRCVPISNHLYFYWYRQILGQKVEFLVSFYNNEISEKSEIFDDQFSVERPDGSNFTLKIRSTKLEDSAMYFCASSEAGELFFGEGSRLTVL.

Concerning this clone itself: One end of the junction fails to match germline, which may point to a read error. The chain uses TRBV7-7 and TRBJ2-2, with TRBD2 identical over 12 bases. Germline CDR1 SSHAT, CDR2 FNYEAQ (reference sequence). The CDR3 runs 16 residues. For the CDR3, the DNA is TGTGCTAGCAGCGCATGGACTAGCGGGGTCACCGGGGAGCTGTTTTTT. Translating gives CASSAWTSGVTGELFF.

The rearrangement links TRBV7-2 to TRBJ2-5; D gene ambiguous. The CDR3 length is 13 residues. Germline V gene data show CDR1 as SGHTA and CDR2 as FQGNSA. Trimming stripped 3 bases from V and 5 bases from J, with 10 bases between. This chain's CDR3 is CASSLALWETQYF. The DNA for the CDR3 is TGTGCCAGCAGCTTGGCGCTGTGGGAGACCCAGTACTTC.

This clone was observed a few times. J is TRBJ2-3 and V is TRBV4-2; D may match TRBD1 or TRBD2 (5 bases each). Germline CDR1 reads LGHNA; CDR2 reads YNFKEQ. Trimming removed 0 bases from V and 3 bases from J, with 10 bases in between. The CDR3 loop spans 15 amino acids. The CDR3 protein is CASSQDGGRTDTQYF. The CDR3 DNA follows: TGTGCCAGCAGCCAAGATGGGGGTAGGACAGATACGCAGTATTTT.

The gene calls are TRBV5-1 and TRBJ1-1; 8 positions match TRBD1. Germline loops: CDR1 SGHRS, CDR2 YFSETQ. The V and J ends lost 4 bases and 4 bases, in that order; junction bases with no gene match: 6. The CDR3 extends over 14 amino acids. The CDR3 DNA is TGCGCCAGCAGCCTAACAGGGGGTGTCACTGAAGCTTTCTTT. Translated, it gives CASSLTGGVTEAFF.

This chain's CDR3 is CASSYDRGVSEQYF. The DNA of the CDR3 is TGTGCCAGCAGCTACGACAGGGGGGTCTCCGAGCAGTACTTC. The chain recombines TRBV7-9 with TRBJ2-7, with 9 bases identical to TRBD1. Germline CDR1 and CDR2: SEHNR and FQNEAQ (reference sequence). There are 14 residues in the CDR3. The V segment lost 4 bases and the J segment 6 bases; nucleotides outside the gene matches: 7.

The genes are TRBV30 and TRBJ1-5, with D maybe TRBD1 (6 bases). There are 14 residues in the CDR3. Germline-derived CDR1 and CDR2 are GTSNPN and SVGIG (reference sequence). V gave up 0 bases and J gave up 6 bases, with 12 bases separating them. CDR3 DNA sequence: TGTGCCTGGAGTGTCTCGGGGGCTGGTCAGCCCCAGCATTTT. Translating it yields CAWSVSGAGQPQHF. The whole variable domain, filled in from reference TRBV30 and TRBJ1-5, reads SQTIHQWPATLVQPVGSPLSLECTVEGTSNPNLYWYRQAAGRGLQLLFYSVGIGQISSEVPQNLSASRPQDRQFILSSKKLLLSDSGFYLCAWSVSGAGQPQHFGDGTRLSIL.

The chain links TRBV6-6 to TRBJ2-5, with D possibly TRBD1 on 6 matching bases. The tail of the sequence fits TRBJ2-7 better, so the J call may be wrong. The CDR3 totals 11 residues. The germline CDR1 and CDR2 sequences are MNHNY and SVGAGI (reference sequence). This chain's CDR3 is CASAGEYEQYF. The CDR3 coding sequence is TGTGCCAGCGCAGGGGAGTACGAGCAGTACTTC.

The chain combines TRBV11-2 with TRBJ1-1; tentatively, D is TRBD1 (6 bases). Trimming cost V 3 bases and J 9 bases, with 11 bases left between them. This CDR3 region has 12 residues. Germline CDR1 is SGHAT and CDR2 is FQNNGV. For the CDR3, the DNA is TGTGCCAGCAGCTTGGGAACAGGGCAAGCTTTCTTT. As protein: CASSLGTGQAFF.

This rearrangement joins TRBV28 to TRBJ2-6; the D is unclear. This CDR3 is built from 18 residues. Germline V gene lookup returns CDR1 MDHEN and CDR2 SYDVKM. Trimming removed 5 bases at V and 5 bases at J, with 22 bases between. CDR3 amino acids: CASSTVRLTQSRANVLTF. Written as DNA, the CDR3 is TGTGCCAGCAGTACTGTACGTTTGACACAAAGTCGGGCCAACGTCCTGACTTTC.

The rearrangement links TRBV29-1 to TRBJ2-4; either TRBD1 or TRBD2 may supply D (5 bases each). CDR3 length: 16 residues. Germline lookup yields CDR1 SQVTM and CDR2 ANQGSEA. The V end was cut by 6 bases, the J end by 1 base, with 19 bases between. The CDR3 loop is CSVGDGLVPAKNIQYF. In DNA form, the CDR3 reads TGCAGCGTGGGGGACGGGCTAGTCCCGGCCAAAAACATTCAGTACTTC.

The chain carries TRBV6-5 and TRBJ2-1; D remains ambiguous. This CDR3 comprises 13 residues. In germline, CDR1 is MNHEY, CDR2 SVGAGI. V shed 4 bases and J shed 5 bases, with 9 bases lying between them. CDR3 loop: CASSWSTNNEQFF. CDR3 DNA: TGTGCCAGCAGTTGGTCCACCAACAATGAGCAGTTCTTC.

The chain links TRBV6-1 to TRBJ2-7; D is unclear. V gave up 5 bases and J gave up 0 bases, with 5 bases separating them. Germline assignment: CDR1 MNHNS and CDR2 SASEGT. This CDR3 spans 12 amino acids. The CDR3 coding sequence is TGTGCCAGCAGTCCTAGCTCCTACGAGCAGTACTTC. It encodes CASSPSSYEQYF.

The chain has TRBV7-9 and TRBJ1-2, with D perhaps TRBD1 (6 bases). V lost 5 bases to trimming and J lost 4 bases, with 20 bases between them. The length of the CDR3 is 16 residues. Germline V gene data show CDR1 as SEHNR and CDR2 as FQNEAQ (reference sequence). The CDR3 sequence: CASSTPTGLGLYGYTF. DNA of the CDR3: TGTGCCAGCAGCACCCCGACAGGTCTGGGGCTCTATGGCTACACCTTC.

The chain carries TRBV11-2 and TRBJ2-5; 7 bases agree with TRBD2. Trimming took 1 base from V and 5 from J; bases not matched to a gene: 10. The CDR3 contains 16 residues. Per germline, CDR1 SGHAT and CDR2 FQNNGV. CDR3 sequence (DNA): TGTGCCAGCAGCTTAGGTCTGGCGGGGGAGGCGGAGACCCAGTACTTC. Translation gives CASSLGLAGEAETQYF.